The source of this T cell receptor beta chain is a study of T cells in Graves' hyperthyroidism and ophthalmopathy. RNA transcripts were the template for amplifying TCR beta CDR3 regions. With the HTBI primer set, the TCR CDR3 went through a first round of RT-PCR. Each CDR3 protein is one row after TCRdb ran MiXCR on the multiplex PCR reads. The top ten hold roughly 3.5% of the sample, which has about 600,000 distinct CDR3 sequences, approximately 15% seen once. Source material: blood. This TCR derives from a woman aged 40 to 49 with Graves' ophthalmopathy.

Here the CDR3 DNA reads TGTGCCAGCAGTCCGACGGGACAGGGGGTGGGCAATGAGCAGTTCTTC. It encodes CASSPTGQGVGNEQFF. The V and J genes are TRBV28 and TRBJ2-1, with 11 bases lining up with TRBD1. Germline loops: CDR1 MDHEN, CDR2 SYDVKM. CDR3 length: 16 residues. V trimming: 5 bases; J trimming: 6 bases; junction bases outside the gene matches: 9.